One TCR beta chain is described in this entry. The record originates from a study of CD8+ T cells in alopecia areata. Overall study: Affected scalp percentage set treated patients' severity scores.

As to treatment: oral pan-JAK inhibitor, 5-10 mg twice daily. Researchers took lesional scalp punch biopsies and peripheral blood from people who were alopecia areata patients. V was clipped by 5 bases and J by 5 bases, with 6 bases between them. The germline gives CDR1 GTSNPN, CDR2 SVGIG (reference sequence). The CDR3 has 10 amino acids. Reverse transcribed after extraction, RNA yielded cDNA as the sequencing template. Assay: immunoSEQ multiplex PCR; the TCRdb copy retains only in-frame clones and omits some. The sample holds some 190,000 clones, roughly 46% seen once. This sequence was found in a human donor with alopecia areata. Here the sequenced sample was CD8+ T cells sorted from blood, taken around week 54, from a patient treated with tofacitinib. The chain carries TRBV30 and TRBJ2-5; D unresolved. The CDR3 reads CAWSLETQYF. As DNA, the CDR3 is TGTGCCTGGTCTCTGGAGACCCAGTACTTC.